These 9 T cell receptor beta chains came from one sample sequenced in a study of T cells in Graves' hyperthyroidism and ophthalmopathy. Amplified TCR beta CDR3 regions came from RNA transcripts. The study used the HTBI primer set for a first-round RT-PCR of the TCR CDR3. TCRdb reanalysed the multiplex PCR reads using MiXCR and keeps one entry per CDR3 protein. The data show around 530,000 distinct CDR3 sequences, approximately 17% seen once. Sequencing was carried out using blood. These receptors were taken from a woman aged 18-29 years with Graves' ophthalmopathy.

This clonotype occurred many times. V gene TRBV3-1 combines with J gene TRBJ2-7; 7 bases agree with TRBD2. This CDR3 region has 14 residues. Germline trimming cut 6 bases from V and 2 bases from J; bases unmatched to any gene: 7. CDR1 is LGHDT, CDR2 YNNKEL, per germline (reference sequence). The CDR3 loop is CASSPGTTTYEQYF. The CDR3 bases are TGTGCCAGCAGTCCCGGGACTACGACCTACGAGCAGTACTTC.

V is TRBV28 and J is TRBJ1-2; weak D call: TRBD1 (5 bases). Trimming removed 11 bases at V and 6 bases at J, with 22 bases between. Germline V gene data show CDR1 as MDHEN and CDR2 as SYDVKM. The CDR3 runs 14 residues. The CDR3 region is CAASGWQGLNGYTF. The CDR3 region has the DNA TGTGCCGCTTCGGGGTGGCAGGGCCTGAATGGCTACACCTTC.

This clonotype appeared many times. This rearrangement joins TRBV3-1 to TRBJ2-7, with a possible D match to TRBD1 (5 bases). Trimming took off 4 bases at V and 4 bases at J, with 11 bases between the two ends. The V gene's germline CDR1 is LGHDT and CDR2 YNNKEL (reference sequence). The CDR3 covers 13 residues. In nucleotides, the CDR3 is TGTGCCAGCAGCCGCGGCAGGGCGTACGAGCAGTACTTC. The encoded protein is CASSRGRAYEQYF.

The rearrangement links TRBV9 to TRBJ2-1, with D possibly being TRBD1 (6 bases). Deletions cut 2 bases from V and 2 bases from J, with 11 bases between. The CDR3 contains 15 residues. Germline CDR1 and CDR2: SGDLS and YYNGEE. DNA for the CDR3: TGTGCCAGCAGCGTCGGACAGCAGCCCTACAATGAGCAGTTCTTC. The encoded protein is CASSVGQQPYNEQFF. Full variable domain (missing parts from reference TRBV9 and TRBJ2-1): DSGVTQTPKHLITATGQRVTLRCSPRSGDLSVYWYQQSLDQGLQFLIQYYNGEERAKGNILERFSAQQFPDLHSELNLSSLELGDSALYFCASSVGQQPYNEQFFGPGTRLTVL.

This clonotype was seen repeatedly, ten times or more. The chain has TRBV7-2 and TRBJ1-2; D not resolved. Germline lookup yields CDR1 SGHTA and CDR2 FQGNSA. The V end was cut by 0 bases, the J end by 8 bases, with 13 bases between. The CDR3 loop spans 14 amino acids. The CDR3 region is CASSLATRDGGYTF. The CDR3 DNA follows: TGTGCCAGCAGCTTAGCAACTAGGGATGGCGGCTACACCTTC.

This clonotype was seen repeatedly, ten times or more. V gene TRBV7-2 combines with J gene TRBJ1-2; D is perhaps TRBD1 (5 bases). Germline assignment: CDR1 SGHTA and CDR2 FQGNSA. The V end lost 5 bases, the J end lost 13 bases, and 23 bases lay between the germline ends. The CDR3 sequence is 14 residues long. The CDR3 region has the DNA TGTGCCAGCAGCCCGCCTGCGGGGGAGAATAGATGCACCTTC. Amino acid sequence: CASSPPAGENRCTF.

The CDR3 reads CASSSGRDWEQYF. The CDR3 DNA follows: TGTGCCAGCAGCTCAGGGAGGGATTGGGAGCAGTACTTC. This chain joins TRBV7-9 and TRBJ2-7; 7 bases are a match to TRBD2. This CDR3 region has 13 residues. Germline CDR1 is SEHNR and CDR2 is FQNEAQ (reference sequence). The trim removed 4 bases at V and 7 bases at J, leaving 7 bases unmatched.

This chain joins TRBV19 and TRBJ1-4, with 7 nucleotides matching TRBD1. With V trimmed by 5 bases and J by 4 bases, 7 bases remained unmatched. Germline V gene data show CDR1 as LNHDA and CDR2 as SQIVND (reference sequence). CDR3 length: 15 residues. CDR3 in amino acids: CASSALQGDNEKLFF. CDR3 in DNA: TGTGCCAGTAGTGCCCTCCAGGGGGATAATGAAAAACTGTTTTTT.

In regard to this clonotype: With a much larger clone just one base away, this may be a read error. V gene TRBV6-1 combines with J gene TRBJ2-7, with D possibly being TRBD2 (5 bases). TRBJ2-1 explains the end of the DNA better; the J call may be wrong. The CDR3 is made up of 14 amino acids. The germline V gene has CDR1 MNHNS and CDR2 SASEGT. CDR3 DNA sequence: TGTGCCAGCAAATGGGAGCGCCGCTCCTACGAGCAGTTCTTC. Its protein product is CASKWERRSYEQFF.